What follows describes a single T cell receptor beta chain. Its antigen is unknown. This specimen belongs to a study of T cell repertoires in cytomegalovirus infection. Study as a whole: Public TCR beta signatures were indicative of both CMV infection and a matching HLA type. Overall study results and limits: Identification of carriers of CMV plus the relevant HLA was performed using cumulative public TCR beta family frequency. HLA-C-restricted CMV-specific TCR beta clonotypes were dominant in the ex vivo response.

TCRdb analysed the reads with MiXCR anew, one entry per CDR3 protein. Seen here are 400,000 or so distinct CDR3 sequences, roughly 30% observed once, and the top ten hold roughly an eighth. V was trimmed by 2 bases and J by 6 bases, leaving 18 bases between them. The germline V gene encodes CDR1 SGHDT and CDR2 YYEEEE. This CDR3 is 16 amino acids long. The V gene is TRBV5-6, the J gene TRBJ2-1; D is unresolved. The receptor's source is a human donor in good health (CMV status not recorded). Some clones in this sample may be carry-over from other donors' samples. Sequencing was carried out using PBMCs. CDR3 in amino acids: CASSFPPPRSTNEQFF. Written as DNA, the CDR3 is TGTGCCAGCAGCTTCCCTCCCCCGCGGAGCACCAATGAGCAGTTCTTC.